The 26 T cell receptor beta chains below come from one sample, sequenced in a study of patients and donors after allogeneic stem cell transplantation. TCRdb recomputed calls from the RT-PCR reads with MiXCR, one row per CDR3 protein. Here the sample spans a few hundred thousand distinct CDR3 sequences, about 38% being singletons. Source material: blood, either unsorted or a sorted T cell fraction (not recorded which). The receptor source for this set is a human donor who was either an allogeneic HSCT recipient or a stem cell or donor lymphocyte infusion donor (not recorded which). It is not recorded whose cells these are; they may come from a transplant donor.

This clonotype was counted a few times. The V gene is TRBV3-1, the J gene TRBJ1-1; no clear D gene. This CDR3 has 14 amino acids. The germline V and J ends were trimmed by 1 base and 6 bases, with 12 bases remaining between them. The germline CDR1 and CDR2 sequences are LGHDT and YNNKEL (reference sequence). Here the CDR3 reads CASSQVVQEAEAFF. As DNA, the CDR3 is TGTGCCAGCAGCCAAGTCGTACAAGAAGCTGAAGCTTTCTTT.

The V call is TRBV9, the J call TRBJ2-3; the D is unclear. Germline V gives CDR1 SGDLS, CDR2 YYNGEE. V dropped 0 bases and J dropped 2 bases, with 7 bases sitting between them. The CDR3 covers 14 residues. The CDR3 here is CASSVGVYTDTQYF. The CDR3 region has the DNA TGTGCCAGCAGCGTAGGGGTTTACACAGATACGCAGTATTTT.

CDR3 sequence: CSAVDRGTNEKLFF. DNA of the CDR3: TGCAGTGCCGTCGACAGGGGAACTAATGAAAAACTGTTTTTT. V is TRBV20-1 and J is TRBJ1-4; the match to TRBD1 covers 8 bases. The CDR3 is 14 residues long. The ends lost 6 bases at V and 1 base at J; junction bases unmatched: 4. Germline V gene sequence: CDR1 DFQATT, CDR2 SNEGSKA (reference sequence).

This clonotype was seen a handful of times. The J gene is TRBJ2-6, the V gene TRBV5-5, with D perhaps matching TRBD1 or TRBD2 (5 bases each). CDR3 length equals 15 residues. Germline V gives CDR1 SGHKS, CDR2 YYEKEE (reference sequence). Trimming took 0 bases from V and 4 from J, leaving 8 bases between them. The CDR3 spells CASSLEGEGANVLTF. The CDR3 DNA follows: TGTGCCAGCAGCTTGGAAGGGGAGGGGGCCAACGTCCTGACTTTC.

This clonotype turned up a few times. The chain recombines TRBV12-3 or TRBV12-4 with TRBJ1-6; no definite D call. V gave up 4 bases and J gave up 5 bases, with 12 bases separating them. CDR3 length equals 15 residues. For the CDR3, the DNA is TGTGCCAGCAGTTCACTGGCAGACAATAATTCACCCCTCCACTTT. Its translation is CASSSLADNNSPLHF.

The chain uses TRBV5-1 and TRBJ2-3; 8 bases agree with TRBD1. CDR1 SGHRS and CDR2 YFSETQ come from the germline V gene. CDR3 size: 15 residues. Trimming removed 3 bases from V and 3 bases from J; junction bases left unmatched: 6. The CDR3 spells CASSSLTGATDTQYF. The CDR3 nucleotides read TGCGCCAGCAGCTCCCTGACAGGGGCGACAGATACGCAGTATTTT.

The rearrangement joins TRBV12-5 to TRBJ2-5; D is uncertain. The ends were cut back, 4 bases at V and 0 bases at J, with 9 bases in the middle. The CDR3 is 14 amino acids. Germline-derived CDR1 and CDR2 are LGHNT and FRNRAP. The CDR3 DNA sequence: TGTGCTAGTGGTTCTGGTGGGGACCAAGAGACCCAGTACTTC. Translation: CASGSGGDQETQYF. Full variable domain (rest looked up from reference TRBV12-5 and TRBJ2-5): DARVTQTPRHKVTEMGQEVTMRCQPILGHNTVFWYRQTMMQGLELLAYFRNRAPLDDSGMPKDRFSAEMPDATLATLKIQPSEPRDSAVYFCASGSGGDQETQYFGPGTRLLVL.

This clonotype was observed a handful of times. The V and J genes are TRBV12-3 or TRBV12-4 and TRBJ2-5; 10 bases line up with TRBD2. The V and J ends lost 4 bases and 2 bases, in that order; junction bases with no gene match: 4. The CDR3 contains 15 residues. The CDR3 DNA is TGTGCCAGCAGTTCCCTAGCGGGGGCGCAAGAGACCCAGTACTTC. As protein: CASSSLAGAQETQYF.

The V gene is TRBV25-1, the J gene TRBJ1-2; a possible D gene is TRBD1 (6 bases). CDR1 and CDR2 (germline): MGHDK, SYGVNS. This CDR3 is built from 14 residues. V lost 5 bases and J lost 4, with 14 bases in between. CDR3 in amino acids: CASSPGQSTYGYTF. CDR3 DNA: TGTGCCAGCAGTCCGGGACAAAGTACCTATGGCTACACCTTC.

This chain connects TRBV9 to TRBJ2-1; possibly TRBD1 for D (6 bases). Deletions cut 4 bases from V and 6 bases from J, with 14 bases between. There are 14 residues in the CDR3. Germline assignment: CDR1 SGDLS and CDR2 YYNGEE. The CDR3 sequence is CASSQGPPPNEQFF. Here the CDR3 DNA reads TGTGCCAGCAGCCAGGGGCCTCCGCCCAATGAGCAGTTCTTC.

This clonotype has a handful of counts. The V call is TRBV4-1, the J call TRBJ1-1; D gene ambiguous. The CDR3 totals 14 residues. The germline gives CDR1 MGHRA, CDR2 YSYEKL. Trimming pared 5 bases from V and 4 bases from J, leaving 14 bases between. CDR3 sequence reads: CASSDIPPVTEAFF. As DNA, the CDR3 is TGCGCCAGCAGCGACATCCCCCCGGTCACTGAAGCTTTCTTT.

This clonotype was detected a few times. The chain is built from TRBV29-1 and TRBJ2-5; D ambiguous. Germline CDR1 SQVTM, CDR2 ANQGSEA. Trimming removed 4 bases from V and 4 bases from J, with 13 bases in between. The CDR3 runs 13 residues. CDR3 residues: CSVVLYGRETQYF. The CDR3 DNA follows: TGCAGCGTTGTTCTTTACGGAAGAGAGACCCAGTACTTC.

The chain recombines TRBV18 with TRBJ1-2; TRBD1 matches 9 bases. Unmatched junction bases numbered 13, after V lost 0 bases and J lost 8 bases. The CDR3 contains 17 residues. In germline, CDR1 is KGHSH, CDR2 LQKENI. CDR3 DNA: TGTGCCAGCTCACCACCTGGAGGGACAGGGACATCTAGAGGCTACACCTTC. Translating it yields CASSPPGGTGTSRGYTF.

In its sample, this clonotype was seen a few times. The V gene is TRBV15, the J gene TRBJ1-4; D is unresolved. Trimming took 4 bases from V and 10 from J, leaving 13 bases between them. Germline V gene sequence: CDR1 LNHNV, CDR2 YYDKDF (reference sequence). The CDR3 is 13 amino acids. DNA of the CDR3: TGTGCCACCAGCAACGGGCCGAAGGGAAAACTGTTTTTT. It translates to CATSNGPKGKLFF. Complete variable domain (other parts from reference TRBV15 and TRBJ1-4): DAMVIQNPRYQVTQFGKPVTLSCSQTLNHNVMYWYQQKSSQAPKLLFHYYDKDFNNEADTPDNFQSRRPNTSFCFLDIRSPGLGDTAMYLCATSNGPKGKLFFGSGTQLSVL.

The chain carries TRBV12-3 or TRBV12-4 and TRBJ2-1; D not resolved. The germline V and J ends were trimmed by 4 bases and 0 bases, with 10 bases remaining between them. CDR3 size: 15 residues. The CDR3 region has the DNA TGTGCCAGCAGTTCTCGACTGAGCTCCTACAATGAGCAGTTCTTC. It translates to CASSSRLSSYNEQFF.

This clonotype occurred a few times. V usage is TRBV27 and J usage is TRBJ1-6; D gene unclear. In germline, CDR1 is MNHEY, CDR2 SMNVEV (reference sequence). This CDR3 region has 13 residues. With 0 bases removed from V and 10 bases from J, the gap between germline ends came to 7 bases. The CDR3 region has the DNA TGTGCCAGCAGTTTATCTCGCCGATCACCCCTCCACTTT. This codes for CASSLSRRSPLHF.

This clonotype has a handful of counts. The chain employs TRBV20-1 and TRBJ2-1; D might be TRBD2 (5 bases). The CDR3 extends over 13 amino acids. Trimming removed 2 bases at V and 2 bases at J, with 7 bases between. CDR1 DFQATT and CDR2 SNEGSKA come from the germline V gene (reference sequence). Written as DNA, the CDR3 is TGCAGTGCTAGACCAGCGGCCTACAATGAGCAGTTCTTC. It specifies CSARPAAYNEQFF.

V usage is TRBV3-1 and J usage is TRBJ1-2, with D hard to call. V shed 0 bases and J shed 8 bases, with 4 bases lying between them. Germline V gene sequence: CDR1 LGHDT, CDR2 YNNKEL (reference sequence). The CDR3 has 11 residues. Written as DNA, the CDR3 is TGTGCCAGCAGCCAAGAGGGCGGCTACACCTTC. This translates into CASSQEGGYTF.

CDR3 nucleotides: TGCAGCGTTGAGGTACAGGCGGGGAGCACTGAAGCTTTCTTT. Protein: CSVEVQAGSTEAFF. The rearrangement uses TRBV29-1 and TRBJ1-1; possible D gene TRBD1, 5 bases. V lost 3 bases to trimming and J lost 4 bases, with 15 bases between them. The CDR3 spans 14 residues. Germline CDR1 is SQVTM and CDR2 is ANQGSEA.

The table lists this clonotype with a few counts. This sequence joins TRBV3-1 and TRBJ1-5, with TRBD1 identical over 9 bases. The CDR3 sequence is 16 residues long. CDR1 is LGHDT and CDR2 is YNNKEL in the germline V gene (reference sequence). Trimming cost V 1 base and J 3 bases; bases outside gene matches: 4. CDR3 bases: TGTGCCAGCAGCCAAGGAACAGGGGGCACCAATCAGCCCCAGCATTTT. The encoded protein is CASSQGTGGTNQPQHF. Based on the CDR3 plus reference TRBV3-1 and TRBJ1-5, the full variable domain is DTAVSQTPKYLVTQMGNDKSIKCEQNLGHDTMYWYKQDSKKFLKIMFSYNNKELIINETVPNRFSPKSPDKAHLNLHINSLELGDSAVYFCASSQGTGGTNQPQHFGDGTRLSIL.

The chain couples TRBV6-1 to TRBJ2-2, with D tentatively TRBD1 or TRBD2 (5 bases each). The germline CDR1 and CDR2 sequences are MNHNS and SASEGT. V lost 4 bases and J 0 bases, leaving 12 bases between the germline ends. The CDR3 covers 16 residues. Here the CDR3 reads CASSGEGQPNTGELFF. The DNA for the CDR3 is TGTGCCAGCAGTGGTGAGGGGCAGCCGAACACCGGGGAGCTGTTTTTT.

The chain employs TRBV24-1 and TRBJ2-3; 7 bases match TRBD2. There are 14 residues in the CDR3. J was trimmed by 6 bases and V by 3 bases; bases with no gene match: 5. Germline assignment: CDR1 KGHDR and CDR2 SFDVKD. The CDR3 DNA reads TGTGCCACCAGTGATCCTGGGGGGGGTGATACGCAGTATTTT. Amino acid sequence: CATSDPGGGDTQYF.

V is TRBV6-5 and J is TRBJ2-3, with no clear D. Trimming pared 6 bases from V and 2 bases from J, leaving 6 bases between. Germline V gene sequence: CDR1 MNHEY, CDR2 SVGAGI. The CDR3 loop spans 12 amino acids. CDR3 coding DNA: TGTGCCAGCAGGACCGTCACAGATACGCAGTATTTT. It codes for CASRTVTDTQYF.

This clonotype has only a few counts. The gene calls are TRBV5-1 and TRBJ1-1, with D possibly matching TRBD1 (5 bases). The CDR3 extends over 12 amino acids. Looked up from germline, CDR1 is SGHRS and CDR2 is YFSETQ. V was cut by 4 bases and J by 4 bases, with 8 bases left in between. CDR3 nucleotides: TGCGCCAGCAGCCGGGACGCCACTGAAGCTTTCTTT. Protein product: CASSRDATEAFF.

This clonotype turned up a few times. The chain joins TRBV20-1 to TRBJ1-5, with 7 positions matching TRBD1. V gave up 3 bases and J gave up 3 bases; unmatched junction bases: 8. The germline CDR1 and CDR2 sequences are DFQATT and SNEGSKA (reference sequence). This CDR3 comprises 15 residues. The DNA of the CDR3 is TGCAGTGCTAGTGGGGAGGGGGCTATCAATCAGCCCCAGCATTTT. Encoded protein: CSASGEGAINQPQHF.

This clonotype was seen a few times. The rearrangement joins TRBV12-3 or TRBV12-4 to TRBJ1-2; D is ambiguous. V lost 4 bases and J lost 6, with 9 bases in between. This CDR3 has 12 residues. The CDR3 DNA sequence: TGTGCCAGCAGTTGGGAGGTTCATGGCTACACCTTC. Amino acid sequence: CASSWEVHGYTF.